One and the same sample provided the 5 T cell receptor beta chains below, sequenced in a study of cytomegalovirus exposure and HLA in healthy donors. The PCR was carried out with 60 Vbeta primers and 13 Jbeta primers. Data came from immunoSEQ multiplex PCR; TCRdb stores just in-frame clones and leaves some out. The profile covers about 140,000 clones, with around 80% appearing a single time and over 2.5% taken by the ten largest. The material sequenced was PBMCs. Receptor source: a female donor in good health and CMV-seronegative.

The chain links TRBV6-5 to TRBJ1-2; 7 bases are a match to TRBD1. The germline V gene has CDR1 MNHEY and CDR2 SVGAGI. J was trimmed by 7 bases and V by 4 bases; bases with no gene match: 6. The CDR3 runs 13 residues. CDR3 loop: CASSLRGLSGYTF. CDR3 nucleotide sequence: TGTGCCAGCAGTTTAAGGGGGCTGAGTGGCTACACCTTC.

This chain connects TRBV14 to TRBJ1-1; D gene uncertain. CDR1 is SGHDN and CDR2 is FVKESK in the germline V gene. The CDR3 consists of 14 residues. V gave up 3 bases and J gave up 0 bases, with 8 bases separating them. The CDR3 region is CASSHGVVNTEAFF. The CDR3 region has the DNA TGTGCCAGCAGCCACGGGGTAGTGAACACTGAAGCTTTCTTT.

This clone was detected only once. The rearrangement links TRBV5-3 to TRBJ2-7; TRBD1 matches at 7 bases. TRBV5-3 is an ORF, with its function uncertain. The length of the CDR3 is 13 residues. Unmatched junction bases numbered 5, after V lost 3 bases and J lost 5 bases. The CDR3 DNA follows: TGTGCCAGAAGCTCTGACAGGGCGAACGAGCAGTACTTC. It codes for CARSSDRANEQYF.

The chain has TRBV10-3 and TRBJ2-1; TRBD1 aligns across 8 bases. The CDR3 is made up of 16 amino acids. Germline assignment: CDR1 ENHRY and CDR2 SYGVKD. Unmatched junction bases numbered 17, after V lost 6 bases and J lost 10 bases. This CDR3 reads CAIRDGPTGGGREQFF. As DNA, the CDR3 is TGTGCCATCAGGGACGGACCTACAGGGGGAGGTCGAGAGCAGTTCTTC.

The chain has TRBV6-1 and TRBJ2-7; D unclear. CDR1 and CDR2 from the germline V gene are MNHNS and SASEGT. The V and J ends lost 11 bases and 3 bases respectively, with 17 bases between them. This CDR3 is 13 amino acids long. The CDR3 DNA reads TGTGCCCGCAAACCAGGCTTTCTCTACGAGCAGTACTTC. Protein: CARKPGFLYEQYF.